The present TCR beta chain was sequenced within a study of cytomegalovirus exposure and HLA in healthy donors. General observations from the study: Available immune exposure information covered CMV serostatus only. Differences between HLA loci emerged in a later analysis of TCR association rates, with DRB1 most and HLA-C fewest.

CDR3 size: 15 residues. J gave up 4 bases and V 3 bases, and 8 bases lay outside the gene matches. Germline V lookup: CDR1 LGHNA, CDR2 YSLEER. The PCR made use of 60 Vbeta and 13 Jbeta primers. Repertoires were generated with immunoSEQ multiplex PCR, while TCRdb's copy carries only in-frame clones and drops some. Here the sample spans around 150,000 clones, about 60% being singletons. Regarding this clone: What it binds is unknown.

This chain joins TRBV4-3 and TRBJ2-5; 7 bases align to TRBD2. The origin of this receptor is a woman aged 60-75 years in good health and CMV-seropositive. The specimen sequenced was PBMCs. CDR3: CASSQLSGDLETQYF. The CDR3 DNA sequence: TGCGCCAGCAGCCAGCTGAGCGGGGATTTAGAGACCCAGTACTTC.